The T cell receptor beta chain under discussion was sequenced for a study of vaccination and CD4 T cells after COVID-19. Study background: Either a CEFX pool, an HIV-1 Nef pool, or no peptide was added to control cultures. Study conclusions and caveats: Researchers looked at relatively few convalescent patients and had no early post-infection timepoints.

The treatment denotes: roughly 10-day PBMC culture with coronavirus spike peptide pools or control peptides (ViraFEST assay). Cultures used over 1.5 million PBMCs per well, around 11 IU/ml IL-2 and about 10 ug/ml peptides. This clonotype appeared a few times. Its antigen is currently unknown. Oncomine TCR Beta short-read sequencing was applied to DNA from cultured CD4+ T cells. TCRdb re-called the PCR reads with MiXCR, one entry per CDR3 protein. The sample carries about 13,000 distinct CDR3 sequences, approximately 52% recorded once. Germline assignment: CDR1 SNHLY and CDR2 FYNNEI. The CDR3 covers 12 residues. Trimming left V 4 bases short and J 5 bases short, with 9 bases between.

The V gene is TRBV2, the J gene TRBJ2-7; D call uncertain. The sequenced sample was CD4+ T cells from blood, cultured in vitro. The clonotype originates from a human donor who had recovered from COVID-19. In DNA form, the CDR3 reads TGTGCCAGCAGTGTCGAAATCCACGAGCAGTACTTC. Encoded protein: CASSVEIHEQYF.